The 2 T cell receptor beta chains in this list originate from one sample, sequenced in a study of shared clonotypes between healthy human individuals. Profiling relied on immunoSEQ multiplex PCR, and the TCRdb table lists in-frame clones only, not all of them. This table has about 590,000 clones, roughly 96% appearing once. CD45RO-negative cells were positively selected for CCR7, leaving out terminally differentiated effector memory CD45RA+ cells. Sequencing was performed on naive CD8+ T cells sorted from blood. These TCRs come from a woman aged 25 to 39 in good health.

This clone was counted a single time. This chain connects TRBV18 to TRBJ2-2; D is perhaps TRBD1 or TRBD2 (5 bases each). Germline CDR1 KGHSH, CDR2 LQKENI. CDR3 size: 14 residues. V dropped 5 bases and J dropped 5 bases, with 12 bases sitting between them. In DNA form, the CDR3 reads TGTGCCAGCTCATCGGGACCCCGAACCGGGGAGCTGTTTTTT. This encodes CASSSGPRTGELFF.

V gene TRBV7-9 combines with J gene TRBJ2-7; 8 bases match TRBD2. Losses at the gene ends were 5 bases for V and 2 bases for J; bases not matched to a gene: 11. CDR1 is SEHNR, CDR2 FQNEAQ, per germline (reference sequence). CDR3 length: 16 amino acids. CDR3 loop: CASSHSLPGGPYEQYF. CDR3 nucleotide sequence: TGTGCCAGCAGCCACTCCCTCCCGGGAGGGCCCTACGAGCAGTACTTC.